These 23 T cell receptor beta chains were all obtained from the same sample, sequenced in a study of glioma-infiltrating T cells. Amplification of TCR alpha and beta CDR3 regions from RNA used iRepertoire nested multiplex PCR. TCRdb redid the calling of the multiplex PCR reads with MiXCR, one entry per CDR3 protein. The table shows 300,000 to 400,000 distinct CDR3 sequences, with 41% occurring only once. The source material was glioma tissue, nonneoplastic brain tissue, or PBMCs (not recorded which). The origin of the receptors is a human donor with low-grade glioma or glioblastoma, undergoing nonglioma brain surgery, or in good health (not recorded which).

Notes on this clonotype: This may stem from a read error, because a much larger clone lies one nucleotide away. The rearrangement uses TRBV20-1 and TRBJ1-1; possible D gene TRBD1, 5 bases. CDR3 length: 14 amino acids. Germline CDR1 reads DFQATT; CDR2 reads SNEGSKA (reference sequence). The CDR3 bases are TGCAGTGCTAGAGACGTTTACGGTGGGACTGATGCTTTCTTT. It translates to CSARDVYGGTDAFF.

This clonotype was recorded at least ten times. The gene calls are TRBV6-1 and TRBJ2-5, with D possibly being TRBD1 (6 bases). Germline V gene data show CDR1 as MNHNS and CDR2 as SASEGT. Trimming cost V 4 bases and J 4 bases, with 10 bases left between them. This CDR3 is 13 amino acids long. CDR3 sequence reads: CASSADRLETQYF. CDR3 bases: TGTGCCAGCAGTGCGGACAGACTAGAGACCCAGTACTTC.

This clonotype was detected many times. The J gene is TRBJ2-7, the V gene TRBV27, with D possibly being TRBD1 (5 bases). Trimming removed 1 base at V and 5 bases at J, with 15 bases between. Germline assignment: CDR1 MNHEY and CDR2 SMNVEV (reference sequence). CDR3 length equals 15 residues. CDR3 sequence (DNA): TGTGCCAGCAGTTTATGGGGCAGGGATCTCCACGAGCAGTACTTC. Protein sequence: CASSLWGRDLHEQYF.

This clonotype was observed many times. V is TRBV6-2 or TRBV6-3 and J is TRBJ1-2; D unclear. The CDR3 contains 11 residues. Germline CDR1 and CDR2: MNHEY and SVGEGT. The V and J ends lost 8 bases and 4 bases respectively, with 8 bases between them. The chain's CDR3 is CASADIYGYTF. Here the CDR3 DNA reads TGTGCCAGCGCAGACATCTATGGCTACACCTTC.

A few counts support this clonotype. This chain uses TRBV20-1 with TRBJ2-3; 9 nucleotides align to TRBD2. Germline V CDR1 and CDR2: DFQATT, SNEGSKA (reference sequence). J lost 0 bases, V lost 2 bases, and 12 bases had no gene match. This CDR3 comprises 18 residues. The CDR3 region has the DNA TGCAGTGCTAGAAGGCGGGAGGGTGGTGTATTTAGCACAGATACGCAGTATTTT. As protein: CSARRREGGVFSTDTQYF.

This clonotype appeared a few times. The V and J genes are TRBV2 and TRBJ1-3; 7 positions agree with TRBD1. Germline lookup yields CDR1 SNHLY and CDR2 FYNNEI. The CDR3 has 13 amino acids. V gave up 7 bases and J gave up 8 bases; unmatched junction bases: 8. CDR3 region: CASTGTAGYTIYF. CDR3 bases: TGTGCCAGCACCGGGACAGCCGGTTACACCATATATTTT.

As for this clonotype: This sequence may be a read error, since a much larger clone differs from it by one base. The DNA of the CDR3 is TGTGCCAGCAGTCCTCATAGCAGGGTGAGCTACGAGCAGTACTTC. Translated: CASSPHSRVSYEQYF. This chain joins TRBV6-6 and TRBJ2-7, with D perhaps TRBD1 (5 bases). Looked up from germline, CDR1 is MNHNY and CDR2 is SVGAGI (reference sequence). This CDR3 has 15 residues. Trimming took off 5 bases at V and 3 bases at J, with 17 bases between the two ends.

The V gene is TRBV28, the J gene TRBJ2-6; D is ambiguous. Germline V CDR1 and CDR2: MDHEN, SYDVKM. The CDR3 has 14 residues. V shed 4 bases and J shed 0 bases, with 4 bases lying between them. CDR3 protein: CASSSFSGANVLTF. CDR3 nucleotides: TGTGCCAGCAGTTCCTTCTCTGGGGCCAACGTCCTGACTTTC.

This chain uses TRBV19 with TRBJ1-1; D is possibly TRBD1 (6 bases). This CDR3 contains 12 residues. Germline CDR1 LNHDA, CDR2 SQIVND (reference sequence). V was clipped by 5 bases and J by 11 bases, with 15 bases between them. The CDR3 DNA follows: TGTGCCAGTAGTCTCCGGGACACATCGGCTTTCTTT. Translated: CASSLRDTSAFF.

A note on this clonotype: Just one base apart from a much larger clone, this may be a read error. The rearrangement uses TRBV6-6 and TRBJ2-1; 9 bases match TRBD2. The CDR3 is 16 residues long. CDR1 is MNHNY and CDR2 is SVGAGI in the germline V gene (reference sequence). CDR3 in amino acids: CASSHSMGSGSSEQFF. The CDR3 DNA reads TGTGCCAGCAGTCACTCGATGGGTAGCGGGAGCAGTGAGCAGTTCTTC.

This clonotype was counted a single time. A much larger clone is a single base away; this may be a read error. The chain links TRBV6-1 to TRBJ1-1; D ambiguous. Trimming removed 0 bases at V and 11 bases at J, with 10 bases between. The germline V gene has CDR1 MNHNS and CDR2 SASEGT. CDR3 length: 12 amino acids. CDR3 residues: CASSEAGQMAFF. The CDR3 coding sequence is TGTGCCAGCAGTGAAGCAGGCCAAATGGCTTTCTTT.

This clonotype was recorded many times. DNA for the CDR3: TGTGCCAGCAGTGAATGGGGACCGATGAACACTGAAGCTTTCTTT. This sequence encodes CASSEWGPMNTEAFF. This chain connects TRBV6-1 to TRBJ1-1; D may be TRBD1 (5 bases). CDR1 is MNHNS and CDR2 is SASEGT in the germline V gene. V lost 2 bases and J lost 0, with 10 bases in between. CDR3 length: 15 amino acids.

The rearrangement links TRBV5-1 to TRBJ2-7; D remains ambiguous. V was pared by 1 base and J by 5 bases, with 16 bases between. CDR3 length: 15 amino acids. The germline V gene encodes CDR1 SGHRS and CDR2 YFSETQ. The CDR3 sequence: CASSLWTMDLNEQYF. The DNA of the CDR3 is TGCGCCAGCAGCTTGTGGACGATGGACCTCAACGAGCAGTACTTC.

This clonotype was picked up many times. The chain has TRBV6-1 and TRBJ1-5, with 8 bases matching TRBD1. The CDR3 extends over 15 amino acids. V lost 7 bases, J lost 3 bases, and 8 bases stayed unmatched. The germline gives CDR1 MNHNS, CDR2 SASEGT. The CDR3 region is CASIIDRGFNQPQHF. In DNA form, the CDR3 reads TGTGCCAGCATTATAGACAGGGGATTCAATCAGCCCCAGCATTTT.

The chain recombines TRBV7-2 with TRBJ2-7; maybe TRBD1 (8 bases). CDR3 length: 14 residues. Germline lookup yields CDR1 SGHTA and CDR2 FQGNSA. Deletions cut 1 base from V and 4 bases from J, with 11 bases between. The CDR3 loop is CASSLDRGGYEQYF. The CDR3 nucleotides read TGTGCCAGCAGCTTAGACAGGGGGGGTTACGAGCAGTACTTC.

Of note for this clonotype: The CDR3 end shows no conserved phenylalanine or tryptophan, and so a read error is likely. The chain joins TRBV6-2 or TRBV6-3 to TRBJ2-3; 14 bases agree with TRBD2. Trimming removed 2 bases from V and 5 bases from J; junction bases left unmatched: 9. CDR1 is MNHEY and CDR2 is SVGEGT in the germline V gene. The CDR3 consists of 18 residues. The DNA of the CDR3 is TGTGCCAGCAGTTACGCCCAGGGGACTAGCGGGAGAGTAGATACGCAGTATTCT. Protein product: CASSYAQGTSGRVDTQYS.

About this clonotype: Its ends do not fully match the called genes, so a read error is possible. The chain uses TRBV27 and TRBJ2-2; the D gene is possibly TRBD2 (6 bases). Germline loops: CDR1 MNHEY, CDR2 SMNVEV (reference sequence). The CDR3 length is 16 residues. CDR3 protein: CASSLSVSGNTGEPFF. CDR3 nucleotide sequence: TGTGCCAGCAGTTTATCGGTTAGCGGTAACACCGGGGAGCCGTTTTTT.

The chain has TRBV6-1 and TRBJ2-1; 9 nucleotides align to TRBD2. The CDR3 has 15 amino acids. Germline V CDR1 and CDR2: MNHNS, SASEGT. With 3 bases clipped from V and 8 bases from J, the junction kept 8 bases outside the gene matches. CDR3 DNA: TGTGCCAGCAGTGAGGGCGGGAGGGTGAGTTATGAGCAGTTCTTC. Amino acids: CASSEGGRVSYEQFF.

The chain carries TRBV9 and TRBJ1-1, with 7 bases fitting TRBD1. Germline V gene lookup returns CDR1 SGDLS and CDR2 YYNGEE. The V gene end was trimmed by 2 bases and the J gene end by 8 bases; junction bases not matched to a gene: 6. This CDR3 region has 13 residues. The CDR3 is CASSVGTDPEAFF. CDR3 sequence (DNA): TGTGCCAGCAGCGTCGGGACAGACCCCGAAGCTTTCTTT.

This clonotype was counted a single time. A single base separates this from a much larger clone, so it may be a read error. V gene TRBV27 combines with J gene TRBJ1-5; D unresolved. Germline V lookup: CDR1 MNHEY, CDR2 SMNVEV (reference sequence). V lost 9 bases and J 0 bases, leaving 12 bases between the germline ends. The CDR3 is 14 residues long. The CDR3 protein is CARSEEYSNQPQHF. In DNA, the CDR3 is TGTGCCAGGAGTGAAGAGTATAGCAATCAGCCCCAGCATTTT.

This clonotype turned up a few times. The chain uses TRBV4-1 and TRBJ2-3, with D perhaps given as TRBD1 or TRBD2 (5 bases each). The CDR3 has 14 amino acids. V was cut by 1 base and J by 6 bases, with 11 bases left in between. Germline values: CDR1 MGHRA, CDR2 YSYEKL. The CDR3 loop is CASSQGGLADTQYF. In DNA form, the CDR3 reads TGCGCCAGCAGCCAAGGGGGGTTAGCGGATACGCAGTATTTT.

V usage is TRBV11-1 and J usage is TRBJ1-2, with 7 bases identical to TRBD1. The CDR3 totals 14 residues. Germline CDR1 SGHAT, CDR2 FQDESV (reference sequence). The trim removed 5 bases at V and 5 bases at J, leaving 8 bases unmatched. CDR3 sequence: CASSPWDRWYGYTF. The CDR3 DNA reads TGTGCCAGCAGCCCTTGGGACAGATGGTATGGCTACACCTTC.

At least ten counts were recorded for this clonotype. The rearrangement joins TRBV20-1 to TRBJ1-1; D not resolved. Per germline, CDR1 DFQATT and CDR2 SNEGSKA (reference sequence). V gave up 0 bases and J gave up 11 bases, with 16 bases separating them. The CDR3 loop spans 13 amino acids. The CDR3, as DNA: TGCAGTGCTAGAGATCGGGGTCGCGGCGCGGCTTTCTTT. Translation: CSARDRGRGAAFF.